A selection of T cell receptor beta chains follows, all from one sample in a study of shared clonotypes between healthy human individuals. Assay: immunoSEQ multiplex PCR; the TCRdb copy retains only in-frame clones and omits some. The top ten hold over 0.12% of the sample, which has a few million clones, roughly 92% seen once. Material: naive CD4+ T cells sorted from blood. The receptors here all came from a man younger than 35 in good health. The CDR3 runs from the conserved cysteine through the conserved F or W. Each record gives: V gene, clone size, CDR3 protein. Clone size is given for some rows only: seen once, a few or many times, or a class if the clone is expanded.

TRBV11-3 | . | CASSLTHGLNTGELFF
TRBV25-1 | . | CASRTTRDRRNSPLHF
TRBV6-5 | . | CASSYSESLRVAEAFF
TRBV2 | . | CASLARQTNTEAFF
TRBV5-1 | . | CASSLGQGLGYTF
TRBV10-1 | . | CASSDAPGLDSYEQYF
TRBV19 | . | CASSILFNSGANVLTF
TRBV5-1 | . | CASSLEGKVTDTQYF
TRBV5-1 | . | CASSLAESYEQYF
TRBV2 | . | CASSPLDSGNTIYF
TRBV7-2 | . | CASSPNTGIGNQPQHF
TRBV6-1 | . | CASSGGTGIYGYTF
TRBV5-1 | . | CASSLDGTGRETQYF
TRBV19 | . | CASSIDRVAGIGTGELFF
TRBV29-1 | once | CSWGKGKLFF
TRBV7-9 | . | CASSLGSRTANTEAFF